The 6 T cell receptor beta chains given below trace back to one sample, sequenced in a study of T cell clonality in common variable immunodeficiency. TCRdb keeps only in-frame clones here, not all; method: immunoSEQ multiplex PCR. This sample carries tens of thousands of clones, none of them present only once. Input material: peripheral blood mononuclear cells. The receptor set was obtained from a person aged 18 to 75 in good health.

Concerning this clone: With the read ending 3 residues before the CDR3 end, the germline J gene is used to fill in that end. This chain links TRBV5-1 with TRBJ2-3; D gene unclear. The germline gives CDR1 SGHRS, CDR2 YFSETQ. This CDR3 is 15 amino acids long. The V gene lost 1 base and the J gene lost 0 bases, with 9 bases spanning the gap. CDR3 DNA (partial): TGCGCCAGCAGCTTGCGGCCAGGCAGCACAGATACG. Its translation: CASSLRPGSTDT. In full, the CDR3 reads CASSLRPGSTDTQYF.

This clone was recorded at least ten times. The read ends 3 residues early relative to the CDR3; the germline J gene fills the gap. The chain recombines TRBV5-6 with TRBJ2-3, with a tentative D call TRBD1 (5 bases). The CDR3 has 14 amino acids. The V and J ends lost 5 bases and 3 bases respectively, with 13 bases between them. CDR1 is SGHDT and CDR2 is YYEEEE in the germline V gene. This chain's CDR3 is CASRRQPNTDTQYF. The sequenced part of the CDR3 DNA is TGTGCCAGCAGGAGACAGCCGAATACAGATACG. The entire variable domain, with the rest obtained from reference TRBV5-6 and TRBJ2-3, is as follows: DAGVTQSPTHLIKTRGQQVTLRCSPKSGHDTVSWYQQALGQGPQFIFQYYEEEERQRGNFPDRFSGHQFPNYSSELNVNALLLGDSALYLCASRRQPNTDTQYFGPGTRLTVL.

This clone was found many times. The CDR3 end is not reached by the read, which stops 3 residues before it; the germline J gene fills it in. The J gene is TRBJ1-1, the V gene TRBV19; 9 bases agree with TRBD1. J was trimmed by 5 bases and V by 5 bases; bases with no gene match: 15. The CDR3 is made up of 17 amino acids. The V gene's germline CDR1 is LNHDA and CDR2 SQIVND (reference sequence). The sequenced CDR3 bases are TGTGCCAGTAGTGTCTTTACCCTACAGGGGGCCGTTACTGAA. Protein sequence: CASSVFTLQGAVTE. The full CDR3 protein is CASSVFTLQGAVTEAFF.

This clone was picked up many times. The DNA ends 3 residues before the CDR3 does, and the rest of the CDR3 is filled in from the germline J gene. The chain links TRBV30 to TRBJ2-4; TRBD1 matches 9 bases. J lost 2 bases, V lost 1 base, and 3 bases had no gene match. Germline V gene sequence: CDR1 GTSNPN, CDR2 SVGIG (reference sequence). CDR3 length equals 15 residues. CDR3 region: CAWSGQGGSKNIQYF. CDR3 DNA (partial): TGTGCCTGGAGTGGACAGGGGGGTTCCAAAAACATT. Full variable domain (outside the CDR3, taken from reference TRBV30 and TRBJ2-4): SQTIHQWPATLVQPVGSPLSLECTVEGTSNPNLYWYRQAAGRGLQLLFYSVGIGQISSEVPQNLSASRPQDRQFILSSKKLLLSDSGFYLCAWSGQGGSKNIQYFGAGTRLSVL.

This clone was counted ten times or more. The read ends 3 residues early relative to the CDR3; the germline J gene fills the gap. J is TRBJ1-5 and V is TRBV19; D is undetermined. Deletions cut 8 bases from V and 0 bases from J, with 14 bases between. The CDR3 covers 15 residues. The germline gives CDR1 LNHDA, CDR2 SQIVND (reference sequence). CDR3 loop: CASSTLLHSNQPQHF. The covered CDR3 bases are TGTGCCAGTTCTACCCTCCTGCATAGCAATCAGCCC.

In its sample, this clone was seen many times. The CDR3 here is CASSEASGGGNIQYF. The CDR3 bases that were read are TGTGCCAGCAGTGAAGCTAGCGGGGGCGGAAACATT. The chain employs TRBV6-1 and TRBJ2-4; 9 bases match TRBD2. The sequenced fragment ends 3 residues before the CDR3 boundary, so the rest is inferred from the germline J gene. Germline CDR1 is MNHNS and CDR2 is SASEGT. Trimming at V came to 0 bases and at J to 6 bases, leaving 3 bases not matched to a gene. This CDR3 spans 15 amino acids.